This entry lists 27 T cell receptor beta chains sequenced from one sample in a study of siplizumab effects on memory and regulatory T cells. Sequenced by immunoSEQ multiplex PCR; TCRdb stores in-frame clones only, minus some. This sample yields some 65,000 clones, of which about 90% are seen a single time; over 1.5% belongs to the top ten. Input material: Tregs sorted from blood. Every receptor here comes from a human donor in good health.

V usage is TRBV29-1 and J usage is TRBJ2-3; D may be TRBD2 (6 bases). Per the germline V gene, CDR1 is SQVTM and CDR2 is ANQGSEA. The CDR3 has 15 amino acids. The CDR3 reads CTYGGEASSTDTQYF. The CDR3 nucleotides read TGCACCTACGGGGGAGAAGCCTCTAGCACAGATACGCAGTATTTT.

This chain uses TRBV6-1 with TRBJ2-3; the D is unclear. V lost 5 bases and J lost 2, with 8 bases in between. Germline V gives CDR1 MNHNS, CDR2 SASEGT. The CDR3 has 13 residues. CDR3 in amino acids: CASSRQSTDTQYF. CDR3 bases: TGTGCCAGCAGTCGGCAATCCACAGATACGCAGTATTTT.

The chain has TRBV30 and TRBJ2-7; TRBD2 matches 9 bases. This CDR3 is 14 amino acids long. Trimming took 1 base from V and 3 from J; bases not matched to a gene: 4. CDR1 and CDR2 from the germline V gene are GTSNPN and SVGIG (reference sequence). The CDR3 spells CAWSAGTSIYEQYF. The CDR3 coding sequence is TGTGCCTGGAGTGCCGGGACTAGCATCTACGAGCAGTACTTC.

V gene TRBV29-1 combines with J gene TRBJ1-1; TRBD1 aligns across 7 bases. CDR3 length equals 15 residues. The germline gives CDR1 SQVTM, CDR2 ANQGSEA. V shed 7 bases and J 1 base; nucleotides not matched to a gene: 12. The CDR3 here is CSAAGTAGRNTEAFF. Written as DNA, the CDR3 is TGCAGCGCCGCCGGGACAGCGGGTAGGAACACTGAAGCTTTCTTT.

The chain links TRBV7-9 to TRBJ1-1; no clear D. Looked up from germline, CDR1 is SEHNR and CDR2 is FQNEAQ (reference sequence). This CDR3 has 13 residues. Trimming stripped 2 bases from V and 1 base from J, with 5 bases between. The CDR3 DNA is TGTGCCAGCAGCTTACAGCAGAACACTGAAGCTTTCTTT. Residues: CASSLQQNTEAFF. Looking up the rest from reference TRBV7-9 and TRBJ1-1 gives the full variable domain: DTGVSQNPRHKITKRGQNVTFRCDPISEHNRLYWYRQTLGQGPEFLTYFQNEAQLEKSRLLSDRFSAERPKGSFSTLEIQRTEQGDSAMYLCASSLQQNTEAFFGQGTRLTVV.

V is TRBV29-1 and J is TRBJ1-1, with D unresolved. Germline CDR1 and CDR2: SQVTM and ANQGSEA. Between the trimmed V and J ends, which lost 7 bases and 3 bases, there was a span of 9 bases. The CDR3 contains 11 residues. The CDR3 sequence: CSATGDTEAFF. CDR3 DNA: TGCAGCGCGACCGGTGACACTGAAGCTTTCTTT.

This clone has a single count. The V call is TRBV5-1, the J call TRBJ2-7; D possibly corresponds to TRBD2 (6 bases). In germline, CDR1 is SGHRS, CDR2 YFSETQ. The CDR3 contains 15 residues. V was trimmed by 0 bases and J by 5 bases, leaving 15 bases between them. The chain's CDR3 is CASSLGVGRKDEQYF. The CDR3, as DNA: TGCGCCAGCAGCTTGGGGGTCGGGAGAAAAGACGAGCAGTACTTC.

The chain joins TRBV5-6 to TRBJ1-2; TRBD1 might be the D (6 bases). Per germline, CDR1 SGHDT and CDR2 YYEEEE. The CDR3 extends over 14 amino acids. With 4 bases removed from V and 4 bases from J, the gap between germline ends came to 14 bases. The CDR3 DNA reads TGTGCCAGCAGCCTCATACAGGGTTCCTATGGCTACACCTTC. Protein product: CASSLIQGSYGYTF.

The genes are TRBV6-1 and TRBJ1-5; weak D call: TRBD1 (6 bases). Trimming removed 6 bases from V and 0 bases from J, with 9 bases in between. The CDR3 runs 14 residues. Germline V gene data show CDR1 as MNHNS and CDR2 as SASEGT. For the CDR3, the DNA is TGTGCCAGCAGGCGGACAGTTAGCAATCAGCCCCAGCATTTT. This codes for CASRRTVSNQPQHF.

The V call is TRBV6-6, the J call TRBJ2-2, with 7 nucleotides matching TRBD2. CDR1 is MNHNY and CDR2 is SVGAGI in the germline V gene (reference sequence). This CDR3 is built from 14 residues. Trimming removed 5 bases from V and 4 bases from J; junction bases left unmatched: 4. The CDR3 here is CASSREESTGELFF. CDR3 sequence (DNA): TGTGCCAGCAGTCGGGAGGAGAGCACCGGGGAGCTGTTTTTT.

The chain is built from TRBV6-5 and TRBJ1-2; D ambiguous. The CDR3 sequence is 11 residues long. Trimming removed 2 bases at V and 7 bases at J, with 5 bases between. Germline CDR1 and CDR2: MNHEY and SVGAGI. The CDR3 sequence: CASSYASGYTF. Here the CDR3 DNA reads TGTGCCAGCAGTTACGCGAGTGGCTACACCTTC.

The CDR3 bases are TGTGCCAGCAGCTTAGGGGCAAACTCTGGAAACACCATATATTTT. This gives the protein CASSLGANSGNTIYF. V usage is TRBV11-3 and J usage is TRBJ1-3; no clear D gene. The CDR3 spans 15 residues. The germline V gene encodes CDR1 SGHNT and CDR2 YENEEA. V lost 1 base and J lost 0, with 7 bases in between.

V is TRBV19 and J is TRBJ2-1, with TRBD1 matching 9 bases. V was pared by 6 bases and J by 9 bases, with 6 bases of the junction left unmatched. CDR3 length: 13 residues. In germline, CDR1 is LNHDA, CDR2 SQIVND (reference sequence). CDR3 residues: CASSLTGGTEQFF. As DNA, the CDR3 is TGTGCCAGTAGCCTGACAGGGGGGACTGAGCAGTTCTTC.

The chain uses TRBV5-4 and TRBJ1-2; D is undetermined. Germline assignment: CDR1 SGHNT and CDR2 YYREEE (reference sequence). V was clipped by 0 bases and J by 4 bases, with 13 bases between them. The CDR3 totals 15 residues. The CDR3 nucleotides are TGTGCCAGCAGCTTGGTGGGCAGAGGAGTCTATGGCTACACCTTC. Protein product: CASSLVGRGVYGYTF. The full variable domain, in which reference TRBV5-4 and TRBJ1-2 provide the parts outside the CDR3, is ETGVTQSPTHLIKTRGQQVTLRCSSQSGHNTVSWYQQALGQGPQFIFQYYREEENGRGNFPPRFSGLQFPNYSSELNVNALELDDSALYLCASSLVGRGVYGYTFGSGTRLTVV.

This clone was detected once. This rearrangement joins TRBV7-9 to TRBJ2-2; a possible D gene is TRBD1 (5 bases). Looked up from germline, CDR1 is SEHNR and CDR2 is FQNEAQ (reference sequence). Trimming stripped 5 bases from V and 1 base from J, with 5 bases between. This CDR3 is 13 amino acids long. CDR3: CASSDRNTGELFF. In DNA form, the CDR3 reads TGTGCCAGCAGCGACAGGAACACCGGGGAGCTGTTTTTT. The variable domain in full, with the rest retrieved from reference TRBV7-9 and TRBJ2-2, is DTGVSQNPRHKITKRGQNVTFRCDPISEHNRLYWYRQTLGQGPEFLTYFQNEAQLEKSRLLSDRFSAERPKGSFSTLEIQRTEQGDSAMYLCASSDRNTGELFFGEGSRLTVL.

The chain recombines TRBV30 with TRBJ2-1, with D unresolved. V was trimmed by 2 bases and J by 5 bases, leaving 7 bases between them. CDR3 length: 12 amino acids. Per germline, CDR1 GTSNPN and CDR2 SVGIG (reference sequence). The CDR3 sequence is CAWSPRHNEQFF. The CDR3 DNA is TGTGCCTGGAGTCCCCGCCACAATGAGCAGTTCTTC.

This chain links TRBV29-1 with TRBJ2-7; 7 bases line up with TRBD2. The germline V gene encodes CDR1 SQVTM and CDR2 ANQGSEA. The CDR3 is made up of 16 amino acids. Unmatched junction bases numbered 14, after V lost 4 bases and J lost 2 bases. The CDR3 DNA reads TGCAGCGTTGTGGGCTCCGACGGGAGGTCCCCCTACGAGCAGTACTTC. This translates into CSVVGSDGRSPYEQYF.

V usage is TRBV10-2 and J usage is TRBJ2-2; no definite D call. Deletions cut 6 bases from V and 1 base from J, with 12 bases between. The CDR3 has 15 amino acids. Germline V CDR1 and CDR2: WSHSY, SAAADI. Written as DNA, the CDR3 is TGCGCCAGCAGCTTGGTGGGGATGAACACCGGGGAGCTGTTTTTT. It specifies CASSLVGMNTGELFF.

This chain uses TRBV18 with TRBJ2-7; D gene uncertain. Germline V gives CDR1 KGHSH, CDR2 LQKENI. The CDR3 sequence is 17 residues long. Trimming stripped 3 bases from V and 3 bases from J, with 21 bases between. The CDR3 sequence: CASSPTPKARNLYEQYF. The CDR3 DNA is TGTGCCAGCTCACCCACCCCAAAGGCCCGGAATCTCTACGAGCAGTACTTC.

This chain uses TRBV19 with TRBJ1-5; a weak D match, TRBD1 (6 bases). The germline V and J ends were trimmed by 7 bases and 1 base, with 8 bases remaining between them. From germline, CDR1 is LNHDA and CDR2 SQIVND (reference sequence). This CDR3 has 13 residues. CDR3 in DNA: TGTGCCAGTAACGACAGGAGCAATCAGCCCCAGCATTTT. It encodes CASNDRSNQPQHF.

V gene TRBV5-6 combines with J gene TRBJ2-5; 12 nucleotides align to TRBD2. Germline values: CDR1 SGHDT, CDR2 YYEEEE. This CDR3 is built from 16 residues. V lost 0 bases to trimming and J lost 5 bases; unmatched junction nucleotides: 5. The CDR3 DNA is TGTGCCAGCAGCTTGGCCGGACTAGCGGGAAGGGAGACCCAGTACTTC. This gives the protein CASSLAGLAGRETQYF.

The chain employs TRBV21-1 and TRBJ1-2. TRBV21-1 is a pseudogene segment. The CDR3 has 16 amino acids. Here the CDR3 DNA reads TGTGCCAGCAGCAAAGCGGAGAGGGAAGGGTTTTATGGCTACACCTTC. Translating gives CASSKAEREGFYGYTF.

The V gene is TRBV7-2, the J gene TRBJ2-2, with D maybe TRBD1 (5 bases). The V gene lost 3 bases and the J gene lost 5 bases, with 10 bases spanning the gap. The CDR3 runs to 14 residues. CDR1 and CDR2 from the germline V gene are SGHTA and FQGNSA. DNA for the CDR3: TGTGCCAGCAGCTTGACGGCAGGGACCGGGGAGCTGTTTTTT. Translation gives CASSLTAGTGELFF.

This clone came up once. CDR3 DNA sequence: TGTGCCACAAGAGGACTAGCGGGACGCACAGATACGCAGTATTTT. This codes for CATRGLAGRTDTQYF. V is TRBV5-6 and J is TRBJ2-3, with 12 bases identical to TRBD2. This CDR3 spans 15 amino acids. With 9 bases clipped from V and 1 base from J, the junction kept 6 bases outside the gene matches. The germline V gene has CDR1 SGHDT and CDR2 YYEEEE. Complete variable domain (other parts from reference TRBV5-6 and TRBJ2-3): DAGVTQSPTHLIKTRGQQVTLRCSPKSGHDTVSWYQQALGQGPQFIFQYYEEEERQRGNFPDRFSGHQFPNYSSELNVNALLLGDSALYLCATRGLAGRTDTQYFGPGTRLTVL.

The chain has TRBV5-1 and TRBJ2-2; the match to TRBD2 covers 9 bases. The V gene end was trimmed by 7 bases and the J gene end by 6 bases; junction bases not matched to a gene: 4. The CDR3 contains 13 residues. Per the germline V gene, CDR1 is SGHRS and CDR2 is YFSETQ. CDR3 coding DNA: TGCGCCAGCGGGCTAGCGGGACCCGGGGAGCTGTTTTTT. Translation: CASGLAGPGELFF.

The DNA of the CDR3 is TGTGCCATCAGTGCTAACCCGGGACTAGCGGGAGGTTCCTACGAGCAGTACTTC. The encoded protein is CAISANPGLAGGSYEQYF. The V and J genes are TRBV10-3 and TRBJ2-7, with TRBD2 matching 15 bases. V lost 4 bases, J lost 1 base, and 8 bases stayed unmatched. The CDR3 contains 18 residues. Germline values: CDR1 ENHRY, CDR2 SYGVKD.

CDR3 nucleotides: TGTGCCATCAGTGTGGCTGTCGTCCGGAACACTGAAGCTTTCTTT. This gives the protein CAISVAVVRNTEAFF. The rearrangement links TRBV10-3 to TRBJ1-1; D is uncertain. Germline V gene lookup returns CDR1 ENHRY and CDR2 SYGVKD. V lost 4 bases to trimming and J lost 1 base, with 13 bases between them. This CDR3 region has 15 residues.